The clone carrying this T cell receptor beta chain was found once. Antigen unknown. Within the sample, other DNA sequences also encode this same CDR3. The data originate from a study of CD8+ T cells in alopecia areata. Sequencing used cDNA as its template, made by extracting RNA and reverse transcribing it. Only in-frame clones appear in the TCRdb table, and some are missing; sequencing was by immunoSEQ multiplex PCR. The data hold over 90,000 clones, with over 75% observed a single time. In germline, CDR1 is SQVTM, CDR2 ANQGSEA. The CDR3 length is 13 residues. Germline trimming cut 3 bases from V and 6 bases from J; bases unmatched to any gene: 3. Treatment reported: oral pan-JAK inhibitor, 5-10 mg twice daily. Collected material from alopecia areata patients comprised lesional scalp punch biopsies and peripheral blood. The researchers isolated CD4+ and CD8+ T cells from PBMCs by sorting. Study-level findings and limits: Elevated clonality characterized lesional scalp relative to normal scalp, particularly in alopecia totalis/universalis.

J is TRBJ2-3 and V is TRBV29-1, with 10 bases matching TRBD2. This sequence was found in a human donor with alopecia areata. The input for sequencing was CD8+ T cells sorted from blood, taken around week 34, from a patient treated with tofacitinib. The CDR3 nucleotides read TGCAGCGTTGAGGGACTAGCGTCCGATACGCAGTATTTT. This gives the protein CSVEGLASDTQYF.